The 21 T cell receptor beta chains listed next were all sequenced from one sample in a study of CD8+ T cells in alopecia areata. After isolation, RNA underwent reverse transcription to generate cDNA as the sequencing template. Repertoires were generated with immunoSEQ multiplex PCR, while TCRdb's copy carries only in-frame clones and drops some. The table records 200,000 or so clones, more than 45% of them present only once. Sequenced material: CD4+ T cells sorted from blood, taken at week 0. These receptors originate from a human donor with alopecia areata.

A few counts support this clone. This sequence joins TRBV29-1 and TRBJ1-5; a possible D gene is TRBD1 (5 bases). The germline V and J ends were trimmed by 4 bases and 1 base, with 14 bases remaining between them. The CDR3 runs 15 residues. Germline V CDR1 and CDR2: SQVTM, ANQGSEA. CDR3 DNA: TGCAGCGTTGGTTCCCGGGACGGCAGCAATCAGCCCCAGCATTTT. Its protein product is CSVGSRDGSNQPQHF.

CDR3 DNA: TGTGCCACCGCCCTCCCAGGAGGGGCAGGGACGTACTTC. Its translation is CATALPGGAGTYF. The rearrangement joins TRBV15 to TRBJ2-7; D is possibly TRBD2 (6 bases). This CDR3 has 13 residues. The germline V gene has CDR1 LNHNV and CDR2 YYDKDF (reference sequence). Trimming took 8 bases from V and 12 from J, leaving 23 bases between them. The full variable domain, with the rest looked up from reference TRBV15 and TRBJ2-7, is DAMVIQNPRYQVTQFGKPVTLSCSQTLNHNVMYWYQQKSSQAPKLLFHYYDKDFNNEADTPDNFQSRRPNTSFCFLDIRSPGLGDTAMYLCATALPGGAGTYFGPGTRLTVT.

The gene calls are TRBV30 and TRBJ2-7; the D gene is possibly TRBD1 (5 bases). V gave up 2 bases and J gave up 3 bases, with 11 bases separating them. Germline assignment: CDR1 GTSNPN and CDR2 SVGIG (reference sequence). The CDR3 covers 13 residues. The CDR3 protein is CAWSPSGNYEQYF. The CDR3 DNA is TGTGCCTGGAGTCCCTCAGGGAACTACGAGCAGTACTTC.

The V and J genes are TRBV7-9 and TRBJ2-3; TRBD2 matches 12 bases. Germline lookup yields CDR1 SEHNR and CDR2 FQNEAQ (reference sequence). The CDR3 sequence is 15 residues long. V trimming: 5 bases; J trimming: 5 bases; junction bases outside the gene matches: 5. The CDR3 DNA sequence: TGTGCCAGCAGCGTAATGACTAGCGGGGGAGATACGCAGTATTTT. It codes for CASSVMTSGGDTQYF.

V and J are TRBV4-2 and TRBJ2-1; 11 bases fit TRBD2. After removal of 7 bases from V and 10 bases from J, the junction contained 9 bases not matched to a gene. This CDR3 is built from 14 residues. Germline V CDR1 and CDR2: LGHNA, YNFKEQ. CDR3 in amino acids: CASKGIAGGPEQFF. In DNA, the CDR3 is TGTGCCAGCAAGGGAATAGCGGGAGGGCCCGAGCAGTTCTTC.

The sample holds many counts of this clone. The chain is built from TRBV15 and TRBJ1-2, with D unresolved. The V gene lost 0 bases and the J gene lost 7 bases, with 15 bases spanning the gap. The CDR3 sequence is 15 residues long. Per germline, CDR1 LNHNV and CDR2 YYDKDF (reference sequence). CDR3 bases: TGTGCCACCAGCAGAGATGCGGTCGTAGGTGGTGGCTACACCTTC. Translating gives CATSRDAVVGGGYTF.

This clone was detected only a few times. The V call is TRBV9, the J call TRBJ2-1, with TRBD2 matching over 7 bases. This CDR3 is 14 amino acids long. The J segment lost 6 bases and the V segment lost 3 bases, leaving 6 bases of the junction unmatched. Germline V CDR1 and CDR2: SGDLS, YYNGEE. The CDR3 DNA is TGTGCCAGCAGCGAGTGGGGACTAATCAATGAGCAGTTCTTC. Residues: CASSEWGLINEQFF. The entire variable domain, with the rest obtained from reference TRBV9 and TRBJ2-1, is as follows: DSGVTQTPKHLITATGQRVTLRCSPRSGDLSVYWYQQSLDQGLQFLIQYYNGEERAKGNILERFSAQQFPDLHSELNLSSLELGDSALYFCASSEWGLINEQFFGPGTRLTVL.

The chain recombines TRBV7-2 with TRBJ2-7; no reliable D call. The CDR3 is made up of 12 amino acids. CDR1 is SGHTA and CDR2 is FQGNSA in the germline V gene. V was shortened by 4 bases and J by 3 bases, with 7 bases between the two germline ends. The CDR3 protein is CASSSEVYEQYF. Here the CDR3 DNA reads TGTGCCAGCAGCTCCGAAGTCTACGAGCAGTACTTC.

The chain recombines TRBV5-6 with TRBJ2-2; 16 nucleotides match TRBD2. The germline V gene encodes CDR1 SGHDT and CDR2 YYEEEE. The CDR3 is 18 residues long. The junction had 5 bases not matched to a gene; V was cut back by 2 bases and J by 4 bases. The CDR3 sequence is CASSFTGLAGGSTGELFF. In nucleotides, the CDR3 is TGTGCCAGCAGCTTCACGGGACTAGCGGGAGGGAGCACCGGGGAGCTGTTTTTT.

The chain employs TRBV4-1 and TRBJ2-6, with D perhaps matching TRBD1 (5 bases). This CDR3 has 16 residues. Germline V gene lookup returns CDR1 MGHRA and CDR2 YSYEKL. V lost 4 bases and J 0 bases, leaving 10 bases between the germline ends. The CDR3, as DNA: TGCGCCAGCAGCCTAACAGGCGGCTCTGGGGCCAACGTCCTGACTTTC. This codes for CASSLTGGSGANVLTF.

V usage is TRBV7-9 and J usage is TRBJ1-1, with D perhaps matching TRBD1 (5 bases). Trimming removed 2 bases from V and 5 bases from J, with 12 bases in between. This CDR3 region has 14 residues. From germline, CDR1 is SEHNR and CDR2 FQNEAQ (reference sequence). The CDR3 nucleotides read TGTGCCAGCAGCTTACAGGACACGGAGACTGAAGCTTTCTTT. Translation: CASSLQDTETEAFF.

This rearrangement joins TRBV27 to TRBJ1-3; weak D call: TRBD1 (5 bases). Per germline, CDR1 MNHEY and CDR2 SMNVEV (reference sequence). CDR3 length: 15 residues. Deletions cut 3 bases from V and 0 bases from J, with 9 bases between. DNA for the CDR3: TGTGCCAGCAGTTTGCAGGGCCACTCTGGAAACACCATATATTTT. Protein product: CASSLQGHSGNTIYF.

CDR3 sequence: CASSTSTNEKLFF. CDR3 bases: TGTGCCAGCAGTACCTCAACTAATGAAAAACTGTTTTTT. The V gene is TRBV27, the J gene TRBJ1-4, with unresolved D. The ends were cut back, 5 bases at V and 0 bases at J, with 4 bases in the middle. The CDR3 consists of 13 residues. Germline loops: CDR1 MNHEY, CDR2 SMNVEV (reference sequence).

The chain recombines TRBV15 with TRBJ1-5; D is undetermined. Trimming stripped 0 bases from V and 5 bases from J, with 5 bases between. CDR3 size: 13 residues. Germline V gene sequence: CDR1 LNHNV, CDR2 YYDKDF (reference sequence). The chain's CDR3 is CATSRDRDQPQHF. CDR3 DNA: TGTGCCACCAGCAGAGATAGGGATCAGCCCCAGCATTTT.

This rearrangement joins TRBV9 to TRBJ2-7; the match to TRBD1 covers 7 bases. The CDR3 has 14 amino acids. Trimming removed 4 bases from V and 2 bases from J; junction bases left unmatched: 6. Looked up from germline, CDR1 is SGDLS and CDR2 is YYNGEE. In DNA, the CDR3 is TGTGCCAGCAGCCCCCGACAGGGTCCCTACGAGCAGTACTTC. Amino acids: CASSPRQGPYEQYF.

V is TRBV14 and J is TRBJ1-1; tentatively, D is TRBD1 (6 bases). Germline lookup yields CDR1 SGHDN and CDR2 FVKESK. This CDR3 has 13 residues. The V end lost 4 bases, the J end lost 11 bases, and 17 bases lay between the germline ends. The CDR3 bases are TGTGCCAGCAGCCTACGGCTGGACAGTAGCGCTTTCTTT. It encodes CASSLRLDSSAFF. Variable domain in full (rest from reference TRBV14 and TRBJ1-1): EAGVTQFPSHSVIEKGQTVTLRCDPISGHDNLYWYRRVMGKEIKFLLHFVKESKQDESGMPNNRFLAERTGGTYSTLKVQPAELEDSGVYFCASSLRLDSSAFFGQGTRLTVV.

This clone was found a few times. This chain links TRBV6-6 with TRBJ1-6; D is unclear. The CDR3 covers 16 residues. Germline V gene lookup returns CDR1 MNHNY and CDR2 SVGAGI (reference sequence). Between the trimmed V and J ends, which lost 0 bases and 8 bases, there was a span of 14 bases. The CDR3 here is CASSYSQTVSHSPLHF. CDR3 nucleotides: TGTGCCAGCAGTTACTCACAGACGGTCTCTCATTCACCCCTCCACTTT.

The chain combines TRBV29-1 with TRBJ2-1, with TRBD2 matching 9 bases. From germline, CDR1 is SQVTM and CDR2 ANQGSEA. J was trimmed by 2 bases and V by 4 bases; bases with no gene match: 6. This CDR3 spans 15 amino acids. CDR3 sequence (DNA): TGCAGCGTTGGGGCGGGAGGGCAGACCTACAATGAGCAGTTCTTC. Translated: CSVGAGGQTYNEQFF.

CDR3 protein: CATSRDWTEAFF. The CDR3 DNA sequence: TGTGCCACCAGCAGAGACTGGACAGAAGCTTTCTTT. The J gene is TRBJ1-1, the V gene TRBV15; a weak D match, TRBD1 (5 bases). Germline V gene lookup returns CDR1 LNHNV and CDR2 YYDKDF (reference sequence). The CDR3 is 12 amino acids. V shed 0 bases and J shed 8 bases, with 7 bases lying between them.

This sequence joins TRBV27 and TRBJ2-7; D call uncertain. The CDR3 is 11 amino acids. Germline loops: CDR1 MNHEY, CDR2 SMNVEV (reference sequence). The germline V and J ends were trimmed by 4 bases and 1 base, with 2 bases remaining between them. The CDR3 region is CASSSSYEQYF. Here the CDR3 DNA reads TGTGCCAGCAGTTCATCCTACGAGCAGTACTTC.

The gene calls are TRBV6-6 and TRBJ1-4; 9 bases are a match to TRBD1. The CDR3 totals 15 residues. Germline CDR1 MNHNY, CDR2 SVGAGI (reference sequence). With V trimmed by 4 bases and J by 5 bases, 5 bases remained unmatched. The CDR3 is CASSSIGTGNEKLFF. CDR3 coding DNA: TGTGCCAGCAGTTCCATCGGGACAGGGAATGAAAAACTGTTTTTT.